The T cell receptor (beta chain) described here comes from a study of blood T cell repertoires in COVID-19. Looking at the study overall: Sample material is recorded as cDNA or gDNA derived from T cells, B-cell-depleted T cells, or PBMCs.

This CDR3 contains 12 residues. Germline CDR1 and CDR2: SNHLY and FYNNEI. V was trimmed by 2 bases and J by 15 bases, leaving 14 bases between them. Measured with immunoSEQ multiplex PCR; TCRdb has only the in-frame clones, and not every one. This repertoire shows some 41,000 clones, nearly 85% found once; its top ten account for 8% to 9%. This clonotype was sampled from an elderly man in a cohort sampled during active COVID-19. The V call is TRBV2, the J call TRBJ2-1; D might be TRBD1 (5 bases). Sequencing was done on a sample of peripheral blood. CDR3 sequence: CASSEKVRVGFF. The CDR3 DNA is TGTGCCAGCAGTGAAAAGGTCAGGGTAGGGTTCTTC.